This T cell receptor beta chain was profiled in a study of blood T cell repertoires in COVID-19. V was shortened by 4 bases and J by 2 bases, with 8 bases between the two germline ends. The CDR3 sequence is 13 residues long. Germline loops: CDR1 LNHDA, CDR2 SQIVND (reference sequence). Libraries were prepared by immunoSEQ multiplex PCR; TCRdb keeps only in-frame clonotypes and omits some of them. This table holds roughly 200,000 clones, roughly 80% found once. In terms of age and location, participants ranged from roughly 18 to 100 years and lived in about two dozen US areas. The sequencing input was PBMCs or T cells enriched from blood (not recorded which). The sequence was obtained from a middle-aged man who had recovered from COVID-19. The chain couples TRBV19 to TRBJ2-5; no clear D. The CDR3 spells CASSSIQQETQYF. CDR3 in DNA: TGTGCCAGTAGTAGTATACAACAAGAGACCCAGTACTTC.